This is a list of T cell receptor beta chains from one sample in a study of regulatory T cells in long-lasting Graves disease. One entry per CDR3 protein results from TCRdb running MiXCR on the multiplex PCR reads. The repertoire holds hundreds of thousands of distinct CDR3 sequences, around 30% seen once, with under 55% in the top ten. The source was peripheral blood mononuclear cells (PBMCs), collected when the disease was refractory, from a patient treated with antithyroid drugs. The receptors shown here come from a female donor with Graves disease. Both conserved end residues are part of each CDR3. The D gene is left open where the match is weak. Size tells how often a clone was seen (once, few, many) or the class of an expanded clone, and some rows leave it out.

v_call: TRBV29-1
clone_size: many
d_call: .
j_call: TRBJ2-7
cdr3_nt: TGCAGCGTTGAATCCGCGGGATACGAGCAGTACTTC
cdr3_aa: CSVESAGYEQYF

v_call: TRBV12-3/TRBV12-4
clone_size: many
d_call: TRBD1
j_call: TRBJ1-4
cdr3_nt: TGTGCCAGCAGTGGACAGGCCCCAAGAACAAAACTGTTTTTT
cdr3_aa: CASSGQAPRTKLFF

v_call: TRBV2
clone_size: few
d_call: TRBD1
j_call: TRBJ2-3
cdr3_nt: TGTGCCAGCAGTCAGGATCCAGGGGGCGGAGTGGATACGCAGTATTTT
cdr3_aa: CASSQDPGGGVDTQYF

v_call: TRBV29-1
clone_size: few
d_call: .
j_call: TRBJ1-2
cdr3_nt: TGCAGCGTTGGGGAGACACAAAATGGCTACACCTTC
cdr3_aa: CSVGETQNGYTF

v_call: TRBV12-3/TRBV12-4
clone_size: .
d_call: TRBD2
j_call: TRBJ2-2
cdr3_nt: TGTGCCAGCAGCTCTCCCACCGGGACTAGAGCCAACACCGGGGAGCTGTTTTTT
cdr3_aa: CASSSPTGTRANTGELFF

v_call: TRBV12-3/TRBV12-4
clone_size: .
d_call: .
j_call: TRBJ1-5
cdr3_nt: TGTGCCAGCAGTCCGACTCCAGGGATTCAGCCCCAGCATTTT
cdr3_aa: CASSPTPGIQPQHF

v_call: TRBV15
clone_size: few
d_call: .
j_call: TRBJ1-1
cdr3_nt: TGTGCCACCAGCAGAGTAGTACTGGAGGACACTGAAGCTTTCTTT
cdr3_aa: CATSRVVLEDTEAFF

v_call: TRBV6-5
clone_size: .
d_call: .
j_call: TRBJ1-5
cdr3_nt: TGTGCCAGCAGTTATCTGAGTAGCAATCAGCCCCAGCATTTT
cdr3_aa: CASSYLSSNQPQHF

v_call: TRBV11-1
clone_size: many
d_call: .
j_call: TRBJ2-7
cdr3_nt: TGTGCCAGCAGCCAAGGACAGCACTACGAGCAGTACTTC
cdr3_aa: CASSQGQHYEQYF

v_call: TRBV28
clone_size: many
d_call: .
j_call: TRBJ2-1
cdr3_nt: TGTGCCAGCACCTGGGGAGTAGGCAGGGCGGAGCAGTTCTTC
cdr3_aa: CASTWGVGRAEQFF

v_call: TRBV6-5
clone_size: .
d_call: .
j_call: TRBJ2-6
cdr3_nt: TGTGCCAGCAGTTACCGTCCAGGGTCCGGGGCCAACGTCCTGACTTTC
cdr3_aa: CASSYRPGSGANVLTF

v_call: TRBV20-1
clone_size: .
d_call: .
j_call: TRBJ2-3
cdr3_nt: TGCAGTGCTATACCTTCTAGCACAGATACGCAGTATTTT
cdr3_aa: CSAIPSSTDTQYF

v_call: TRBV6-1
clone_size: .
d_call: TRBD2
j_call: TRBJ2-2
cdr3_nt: TGTGCCAGCAGTCATTCCCTGGCGGGAGGGCCGGTCGGGGAGCTGTTTTTT
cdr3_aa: CASSHSLAGGPVGELFF

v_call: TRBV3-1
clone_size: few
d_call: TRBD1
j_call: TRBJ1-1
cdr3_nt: TGTGCCAGCAGCCAGGGAGGGGGCATGAACACTGAAGCTTTCTTT
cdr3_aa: CASSQGGGMNTEAFF

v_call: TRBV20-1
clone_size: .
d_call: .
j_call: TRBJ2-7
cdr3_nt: TGCAGTGCTAACACAGTGGAAGACTACGAGCAGTACTTC
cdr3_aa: CSANTVEDYEQYF

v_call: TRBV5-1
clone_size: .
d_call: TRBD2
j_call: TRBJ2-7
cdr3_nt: TGCGCCAGCAGCTTGGCATCTCTAGCGGGATCAGAGTACGAGCAGTACTTC
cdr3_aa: CASSLASLAGSEYEQYF

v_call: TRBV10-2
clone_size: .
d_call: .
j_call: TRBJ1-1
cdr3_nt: TGCGCCAGCTACGGGTCCGCGAACACTGAAGCTTTCTTT
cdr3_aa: CASYGSANTEAFF

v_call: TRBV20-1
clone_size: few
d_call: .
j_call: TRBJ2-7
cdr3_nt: TGCAGTGCTAGAGATCCGAATCTCTACGAGCAGTACTTC
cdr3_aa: CSARDPNLYEQYF

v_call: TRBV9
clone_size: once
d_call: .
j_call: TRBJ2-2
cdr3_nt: TGTGCCAGCAGCGTAGGGTCCGGTGGGGAGCTGTTTTTT
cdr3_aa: CASSVGSGGELFF

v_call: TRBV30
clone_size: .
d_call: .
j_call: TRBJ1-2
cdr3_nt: TGTGCCTGGAGCCTATGGGGGGCGAGTAACTATGGCTACACCTTC
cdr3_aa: CAWSLWGASNYGYTF

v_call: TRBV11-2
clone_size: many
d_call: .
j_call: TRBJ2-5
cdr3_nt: TGTGCCAGCAGCTTAGATCTAGAAGAGACCCAGTACTTC
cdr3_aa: CASSLDLEETQYF

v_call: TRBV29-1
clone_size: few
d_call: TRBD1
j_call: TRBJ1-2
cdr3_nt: TGCAGCGTTACCGCGGGACAGGGGCTTAACTATGGCTACACCTTC
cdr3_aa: CSVTAGQGLNYGYTF

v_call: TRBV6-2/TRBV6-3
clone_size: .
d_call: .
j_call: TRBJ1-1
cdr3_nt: TGTGCCAGCAGTTACTATGGGGGCACTGAAGCTTTCTTT
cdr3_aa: CASSYYGGTEAFF

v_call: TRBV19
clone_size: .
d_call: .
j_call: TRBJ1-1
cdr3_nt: TGTGCCAGTAGTAAAGCCGGAAGGCGTGGGAACACTGAAGCTTTCTTT
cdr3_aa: CASSKAGRRGNTEAFF

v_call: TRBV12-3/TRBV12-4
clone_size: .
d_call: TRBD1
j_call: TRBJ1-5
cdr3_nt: TGTGCCAGCAGTTCGGACAGGACCATTAATCAGCCCCAGCATTTT
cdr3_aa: CASSSDRTINQPQHF

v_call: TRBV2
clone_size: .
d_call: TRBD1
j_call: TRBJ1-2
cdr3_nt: TGTGCCACCAGTGACCTCCGGACAGGGACTGGCTACACCTTC
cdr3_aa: CATSDLRTGTGYTF

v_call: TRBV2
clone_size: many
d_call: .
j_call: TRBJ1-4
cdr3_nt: TGTGCCAGCAGCGCGGGGGAAAAACTGTTTTTT
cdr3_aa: CASSAGEKLFF

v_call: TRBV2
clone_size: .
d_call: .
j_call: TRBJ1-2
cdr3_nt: TGTGCCAGCAAGTTGGACGAAGGGAACTATGGCTACACCTTC
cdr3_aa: CASKLDEGNYGYTF

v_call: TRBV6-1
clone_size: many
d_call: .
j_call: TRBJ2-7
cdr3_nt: TGTGCCAGCAGTGAAGCTTGGGGCGGGACCTACGAGCAGTACTTC
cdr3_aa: CASSEAWGGTYEQYF

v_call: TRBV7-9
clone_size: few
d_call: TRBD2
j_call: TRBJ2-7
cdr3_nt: TGTGCCAGCAGCTTACTGGGCGGGAGGGCCGACGACGAGCAGTACTTC
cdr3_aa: CASSLLGGRADDEQYF

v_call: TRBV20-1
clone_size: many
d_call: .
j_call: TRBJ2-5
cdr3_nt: TGCAGTGCTAGGGCCGTAGGGGGAGAGACCCAGTACTTC
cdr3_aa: CSARAVGGETQYF

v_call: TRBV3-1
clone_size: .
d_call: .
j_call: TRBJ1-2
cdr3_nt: TGTGCCAGCAGCCACGGGTCGCAAGGGGCCTATGGCTACACCTTC
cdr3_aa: CASSHGSQGAYGYTF

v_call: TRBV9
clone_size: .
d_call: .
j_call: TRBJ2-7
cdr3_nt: TGTGCCAGCAGCGTAGGAGGGCAGGACGAGCAGTACTTC
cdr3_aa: CASSVGGQDEQYF

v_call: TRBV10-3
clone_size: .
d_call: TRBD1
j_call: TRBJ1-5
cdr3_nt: TGTGCCATCAGTGAGTTTACAGGGGATCAGCCCCAGCATTTT
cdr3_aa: CAISEFTGDQPQHF

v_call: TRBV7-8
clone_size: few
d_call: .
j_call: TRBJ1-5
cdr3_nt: TGTGCCAGCAGCTTAGCTTCGAGGACCGAGTATAGCAATCAGCCCCAGCATTTT
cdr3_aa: CASSLASRTEYSNQPQHF

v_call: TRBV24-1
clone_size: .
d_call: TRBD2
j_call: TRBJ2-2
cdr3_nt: TGTGCCACCAGTGAAGCGGGAGGCACCGGGGAGCTGTTTTTT
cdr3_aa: CATSEAGGTGELFF

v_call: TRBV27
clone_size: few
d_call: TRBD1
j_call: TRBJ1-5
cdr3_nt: TGTGCCAGCAGTTTACAGGGGGCTGATCAGCCCCAGCATTTT
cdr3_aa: CASSLQGADQPQHF

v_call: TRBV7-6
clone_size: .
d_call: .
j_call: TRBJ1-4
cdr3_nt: TGTGCCAGCAGCTTGGGGGGCTGGGGTGAAAAACTGTTTTTT
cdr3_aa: CASSLGGWGEKLFF

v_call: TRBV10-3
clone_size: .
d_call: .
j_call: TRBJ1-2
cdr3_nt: TGTGCCATCAGGAACGACAGGATATATGGCTACACCTTC
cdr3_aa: CAIRNDRIYGYTF

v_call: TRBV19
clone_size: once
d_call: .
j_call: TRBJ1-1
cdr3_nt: TGTGCCAGTAGTATGAGTTTGAACACTGAAGCTTTCTTT
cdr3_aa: CASSMSLNTEAFF

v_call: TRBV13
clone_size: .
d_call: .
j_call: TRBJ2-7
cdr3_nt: TGTGCTTCGGGCGAGCGGAACTACGAGCAGTACTTC
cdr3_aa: CASGERNYEQYF

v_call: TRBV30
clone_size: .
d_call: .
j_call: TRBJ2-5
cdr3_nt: TGTGCCTGGGAGACCGGAGAGACCCAGTACTTC
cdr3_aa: CAWETGETQYF

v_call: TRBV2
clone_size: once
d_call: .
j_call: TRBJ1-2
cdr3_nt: TGTGCCAGCAGCCCCTGGACAGACGGAGGGGGACACTATGGCTACACCTTC
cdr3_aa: CASSPWTDGGGHYGYTF

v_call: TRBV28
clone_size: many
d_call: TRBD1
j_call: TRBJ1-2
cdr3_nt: TGTGCCAGCAGCGGAACAGGGGGCATGAGCTACACCTTC
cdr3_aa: CASSGTGGMSYTF

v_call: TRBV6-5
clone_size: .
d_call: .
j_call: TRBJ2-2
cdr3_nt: TGTGCCAGCAGTTACGACCATCTTAGCGGAGCGAACACCGGGGAGCTGTTTTTT
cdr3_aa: CASSYDHLSGANTGELFF

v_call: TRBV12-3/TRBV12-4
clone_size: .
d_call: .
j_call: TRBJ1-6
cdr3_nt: TGTGCCAGCAGTTTACAGAATAATTCACCCCTCCACTTT
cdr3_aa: CASSLQNNSPLHF

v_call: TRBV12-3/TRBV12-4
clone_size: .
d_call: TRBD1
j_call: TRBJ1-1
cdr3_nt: TGTGCCAGCAGGCAGGACAGGGGGCTTAGTGAAGCTTTCTTT
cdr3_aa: CASRQDRGLSEAFF

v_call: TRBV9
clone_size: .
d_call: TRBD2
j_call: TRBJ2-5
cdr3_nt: TGTGCCAGCAGCGTAGGAGCGGGAGGAAAAGAGACCCAGTACTTC
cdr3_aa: CASSVGAGGKETQYF

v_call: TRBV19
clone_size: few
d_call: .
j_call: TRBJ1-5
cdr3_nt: TGTGCCAGTAGTATTAAGAGGACAGAGTTTAGCAATCAGCCCCAGCATTTT
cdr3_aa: CASSIKRTEFSNQPQHF

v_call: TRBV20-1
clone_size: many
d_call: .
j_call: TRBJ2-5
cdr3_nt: TGCAGTGCTAGTTTGGGGGCAGCTCACGAGACCCAGTACTTC
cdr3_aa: CSASLGAAHETQYF

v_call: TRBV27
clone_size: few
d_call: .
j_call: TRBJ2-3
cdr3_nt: TGTGCCAGCAGTTGGTCCAGCACAGATACGCAGTATTTT
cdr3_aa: CASSWSSTDTQYF

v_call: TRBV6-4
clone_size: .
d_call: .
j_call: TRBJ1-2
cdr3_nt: TGTGCCAGCAGTCCCGAGACCGGGACCAGCTATGGCTACACCTTC
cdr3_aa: CASSPETGTSYGYTF

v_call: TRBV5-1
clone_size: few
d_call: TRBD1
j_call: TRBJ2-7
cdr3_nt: TGCGCCAGCAGCTTGGCCCGGGACAGACTACCCTACGAGCAGTACTTC
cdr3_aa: CASSLARDRLPYEQYF

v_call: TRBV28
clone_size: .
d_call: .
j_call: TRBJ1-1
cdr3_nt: TGTGCCAGCAGTTTACCGGGACACGGCTACACTGAAGCTTTCTTT
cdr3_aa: CASSLPGHGYTEAFF

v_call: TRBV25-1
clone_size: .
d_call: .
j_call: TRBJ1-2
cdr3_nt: TGTGCCAGCAGTGAATCCGGGGATGGCTACACCTTC
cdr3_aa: CASSESGDGYTF

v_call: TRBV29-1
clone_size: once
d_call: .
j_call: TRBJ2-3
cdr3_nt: TGCAGCGTTGATCGGGATAGCACAGATACGCAGTATTTT
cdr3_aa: CSVDRDSTDTQYF

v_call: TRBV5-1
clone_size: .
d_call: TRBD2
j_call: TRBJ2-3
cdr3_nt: TGCGCCAGCAGCTCTACTAGCGCCAGCACAGATACGCAGTATTTT
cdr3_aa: CASSSTSASTDTQYF

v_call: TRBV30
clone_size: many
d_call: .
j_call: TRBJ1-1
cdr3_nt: TGTGCCTGGAGTGTACGGTGGGACACTGAAGCTTTCTTT
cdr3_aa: CAWSVRWDTEAFF